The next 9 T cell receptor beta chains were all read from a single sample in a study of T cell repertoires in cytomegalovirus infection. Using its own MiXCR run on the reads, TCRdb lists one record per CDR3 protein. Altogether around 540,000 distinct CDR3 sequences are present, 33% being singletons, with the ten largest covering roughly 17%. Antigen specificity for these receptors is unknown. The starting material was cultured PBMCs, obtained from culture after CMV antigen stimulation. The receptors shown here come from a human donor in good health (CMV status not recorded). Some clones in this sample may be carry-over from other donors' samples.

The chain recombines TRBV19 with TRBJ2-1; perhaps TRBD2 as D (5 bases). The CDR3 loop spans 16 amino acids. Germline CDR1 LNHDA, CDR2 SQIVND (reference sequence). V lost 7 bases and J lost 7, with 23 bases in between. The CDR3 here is CASTPGSAETGNEQFF. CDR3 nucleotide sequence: TGTGCCAGTACCCCCGGGTCAGCGGAAACTGGGAATGAGCAGTTCTTC.

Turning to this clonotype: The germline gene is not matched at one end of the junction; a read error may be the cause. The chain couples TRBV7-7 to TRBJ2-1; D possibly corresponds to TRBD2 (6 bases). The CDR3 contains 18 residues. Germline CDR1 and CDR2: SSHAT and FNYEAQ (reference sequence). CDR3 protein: CASSLDPPSASSYNEQFF. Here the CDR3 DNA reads TGTGCTAGCAGCTTAGATCCCCCTAGCGCGAGCTCCTACAATGAGCAGTTCTTC.

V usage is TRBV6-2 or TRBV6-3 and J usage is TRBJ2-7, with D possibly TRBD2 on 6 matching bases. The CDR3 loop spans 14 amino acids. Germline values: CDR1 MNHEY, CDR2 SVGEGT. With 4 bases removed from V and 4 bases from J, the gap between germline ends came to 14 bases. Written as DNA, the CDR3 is TGTGCCAGCAGTTCCTTCTCGGGAGAGTACGAGCAGTACTTC. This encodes CASSSFSGEYEQYF.

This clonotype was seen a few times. The DNA for the CDR3 is TGTGCCAGCAGTTTATTATTGGGCGGAAGCTCCTACAATGAGCAGTTCTTC. Protein: CASSLLLGGSSYNEQFF. The chain uses TRBV12-3 or TRBV12-4 and TRBJ2-1, with D unresolved. The CDR3 runs to 17 residues. V was cut by 2 bases and J by 0 bases, with 14 bases left in between.

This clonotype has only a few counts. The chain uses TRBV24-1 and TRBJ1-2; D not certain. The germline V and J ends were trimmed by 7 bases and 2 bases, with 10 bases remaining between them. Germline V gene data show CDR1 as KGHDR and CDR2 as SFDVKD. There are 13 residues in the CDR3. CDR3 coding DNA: TGTGCCACCAGCGTGGATACCAACTATGGCTACACCTTC. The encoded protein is CATSVDTNYGYTF.

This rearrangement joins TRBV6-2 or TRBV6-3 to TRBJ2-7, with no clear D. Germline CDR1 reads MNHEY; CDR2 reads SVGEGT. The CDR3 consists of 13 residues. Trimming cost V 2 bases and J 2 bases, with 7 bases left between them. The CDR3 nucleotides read TGTGCCAGCAGTTACGGACCAGCCTACGAGCAGTACGTC. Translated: CASSYGPAYEQYV.

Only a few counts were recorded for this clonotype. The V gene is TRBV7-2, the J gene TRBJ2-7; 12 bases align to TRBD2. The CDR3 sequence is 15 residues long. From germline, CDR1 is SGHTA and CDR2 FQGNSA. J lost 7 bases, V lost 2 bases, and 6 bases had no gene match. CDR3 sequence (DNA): TGTGCCAGCAGCTTAAGGCTAGCGGGAGGGCGGGAGCAGTACTTC. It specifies CASSLRLAGGREQYF.

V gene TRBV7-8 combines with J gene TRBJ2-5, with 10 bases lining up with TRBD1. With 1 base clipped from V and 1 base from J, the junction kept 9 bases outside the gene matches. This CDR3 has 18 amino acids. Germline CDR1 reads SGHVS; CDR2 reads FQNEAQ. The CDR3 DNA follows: TGTGCCAGCAGCTTAGATCGTTGGACAGGGGGGTCCCAAGAGACCCAGTACTTC. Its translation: CASSLDRWTGGSQETQYF. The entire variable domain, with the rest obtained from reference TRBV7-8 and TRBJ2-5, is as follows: GAGVSQSPRYKVAKRGQDVALRCDPISGHVSLFWYQQALGQGPEFLTYFQNEAQLDKSGLPSDRFFAERPEGSVSTLKIQRTQQEDSAVYLCASSLDRWTGGSQETQYFGPGTRLLVL.

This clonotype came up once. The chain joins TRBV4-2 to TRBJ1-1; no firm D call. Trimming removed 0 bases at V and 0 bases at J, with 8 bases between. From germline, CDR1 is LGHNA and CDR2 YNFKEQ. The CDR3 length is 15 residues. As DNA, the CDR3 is TGTGCCAGCAGCCAAGATGGGGATCTGAACACTGAAGCTTTCTTT. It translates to CASSQDGDLNTEAFF.